These T cell receptor beta chains were read from a single sample in a study of control samples from healthy donors and cancer patients. TCRdb's table, derived via immunoSEQ multiplex PCR, lists solely in-frame clones and lacks some. The repertoire holds under 85,000 clones, with about 80% as singletons. The sample consisted of PBMCs. Receptor source: a woman between 45 and 65 years old with lung cancer. Each CDR3 is given with its conserved first and last residue. A D gene is named only where the DNA matches it firmly. Expanded clones get a size class; other rows say once, few or many, or leave the size out.

>-|-|TRBV6-6|TRBJ2-7
TGTGCCAGCAGTTACCAGCCAGCGTCGAGCTCCTACGAGCAGTACTTC
CASSYQPASSSYEQYF
>-|-|TRBV7-9|TRBJ2-1
TGTGCCAGCAGCTTAGGAAATGAGCAGTTCTTC
CASSLGNEQFF
>-|-|TRBV3-1/TRBV3-2|TRBJ2-6
TGTGCCAGCAGCCAAGTATACAGGGCGACAGGGGCCAACGTCCTGACTTTC
CASSQVYRATGANVLTF
>-|medium-sized|TRBV27|TRBJ1-1
TGTGCCACTCACCAGAACACTGAAGCTTTCTTT
CATHQNTEAFF
>TRBD1|few|TRBV9|TRBJ1-3
TGTGCCAGCAGCGTAGAGGGGACAGGGGCTGGAAACACCATATATTTT
CASSVEGTGAGNTIYF
>-|-|TRBV5-6|TRBJ1-6
TGTGCCAGCAGCTTGGTCGGCAGGGGAAATTCACCCCTCCACTTT
CASSLVGRGNSPLHF
>-|-|TRBV7-6|TRBJ1-1
TGTGCCAGCAGCTTAACATCTGCCGTGATGAACACTGAAGCTTTCTTT
CASSLTSAVMNTEAFF
>TRBD1|-|TRBV19|TRBJ1-4
TGTGCCAGTAGTATCGGGACAGGGTGGAATGAAAAACTGTTTTTT
CASSIGTGWNEKLFF
>TRBD1|-|TRBV6-5|TRBJ1-2
TGTGCCAGCAGTCTGACAGGGGACAGTGGCTACACCTTC
CASSLTGDSGYTF
>-|-|TRBV4-3|TRBJ2-7
TGCGCCAGCAGCCAAGCCGGGGGCGACTCCTACGAGCAGTACTTC
CASSQAGGDSYEQYF
>-|few|TRBV5-4|TRBJ1-1
TGTGCCAGCAGCTTGGGACAGTTGTACGCTGAAGCTTTCTTT
CASSLGQLYAEAFF
>-|-|TRBV6-5|TRBJ1-2
TGTGCCAGCAGTTCCCGACAGACTAACTATGGCTACACCTTC
CASSSRQTNYGYTF
>-|-|TRBV28|TRBJ1-2
TGTGCCAGCAGTTTCCTTCGGGGGGGTAACTATGGCTACACCTTC
CASSFLRGGNYGYTF
>TRBD1|few|TRBV11-2|TRBJ1-2
TGTGCCAGCAGCTTAACGGGACAGGGGGCCTATGGCTACACCTTC
CASSLTGQGAYGYTF
>-|-|TRBV15|TRBJ2-1
TGTGCCACCAGCAGAGATTGGTCAGGGAGGGGGAATGAGCAGTTCTTC
CATSRDWSGRGNEQFF
>TRBD1|-|TRBV9|TRBJ1-1
TGTGCCAGCAGCTTTGAGACAGGGAGAGCTTTCTTT
CASSFETGRAFF
>-|few|TRBV27|TRBJ1-1
TGTGCCAGCAGTTTAGAGGCGGGGGGCTTGACTGAAGCTTTCTTT
CASSLEAGGLTEAFF
>-|-|TRBV4-2|TRBJ1-1
TGTGCCAGCAGCCAAGATGGATCTGCTGAAGCTTTCTTT
CASSQDGSAEAFF
>-|-|TRBV6-5|TRBJ1-5
TGTGCCAGCAGTTACTCTGGTATGAGCGATCAGCCCCAGCATTTT
CASSYSGMSDQPQHF
>TRBD1|few|TRBV19|TRBJ1-6
TGTGCCAGTAGGGTGGGGACAGGGCAATCACCCCTCCACTTT
CASRVGTGQSPLHF
>-|-|TRBV19|TRBJ2-1
TGTGCCAGTAGTTTGGACACTCGCAGGCAGTTCTTC
CASSLDTRRQFF
>-|-|TRBV25-1|TRBJ1-2
TGTGCCAGCAGTGATCCCAGGGTAGGCTTCTATGGCTACACCTTC
CASSDPRVGFYGYTF
>TRBD1|-|TRBV5-4|TRBJ2-1
TGTGCCAGCAGCTTAGGGACAGACAATGAGCAGTTCTTC
CASSLGTDNEQFF
>-|-|TRBV27|TRBJ1-4
TGTGCCAGCAGTTATAAGGGCGGGAGTGAAAAACTGTTTTTT
CASSYKGGSEKLFF
>TRBD1|-|TRBV2|TRBJ1-4
TGTGCCAGCAGTGGGACAGGGAATGAAAAACTGTTTTTT
CASSGTGNEKLFF
>TRBD2|-|TRBV9|TRBJ2-1
TGTGCCAGCAGCGATAGCGGGAGTCAGTTCTTC
CASSDSGSQFF
>TRBD2|once|TRBV9|TRBJ2-3
TGTGCCAGCAGCGTAGAAGCGGGGAGCACAGATACGCAGTATTTT
CASSVEAGSTDTQYF
>-|-|TRBV7-2|TRBJ2-3
TGTGCCAGCAGCTCCTCTCGTCCTAGCACAGATACGCAGTATTTT
CASSSSRPSTDTQYF
>-|-|TRBV10-2|TRBJ2-7
TGCGCCAGCAGCTGGAGGGAATTCGACGACGAGCAGTACTTC
CASSWREFDDEQYF
>-|-|TRBV19|TRBJ1-1
TGTGCCAGTAGTAGCGAGGGGCGAACTGAAGCTTTCTTT
CASSSEGRTEAFF
>-|-|TRBV28|TRBJ2-7
TGTGCCAGCAGCCCCCAGACATTATCCTACGAGCAGTACTTC
CASSPQTLSYEQYF
>-|-|TRBV5-6|TRBJ1-2
TGTGCCAGCAGCTTGTGGGGGGCTATACGCTACACCTTC
CASSLWGAIRYTF
>TRBD1|-|TRBV7-9|TRBJ1-6
TGTGCCAGCAGCTCCGGGACAGGGCTGAATTCACCCCTCCACTTT
CASSSGTGLNSPLHF
>-|-|TRBV10-3|TRBJ1-2
TGTGCCATCAGTGAGTCTACAGGAGCGTACGATGGCTACACCTTC
CAISESTGAYDGYTF
>-|-|TRBV4-3|TRBJ2-7
TGCGCCAGCAGCCAAGAAGTTTTGACGGGGGGCATCTACGAGCAGTACTTC
CASSQEVLTGGIYEQYF
>-|-|TRBV27|TRBJ1-1
TGTGCCAGCAGTCCCCAGGGAGCTTCTCGCAACACTGAAGCTTTCTTT
CASSPQGASRNTEAFF
>-|-|TRBV30|TRBJ1-3
TGTGCCTGGAGTGAGGGTGGGGGGCCTGGAAACACCATATATTTT
CAWSEGGGPGNTIYF
>TRBD1|-|TRBV5-1|TRBJ2-2
TGCGCCAGCAGCTTGGGGGACAGGGAGGCCGGGGAGCTGTTTTTT
CASSLGDREAGELFF
>-|-|TRBV7-9|TRBJ1-1
TGTGCCAGCAGCTCCCTCAGGGACACTGAAGCTTTCTTT
CASSSLRDTEAFF
>-|-|TRBV9|TRBJ1-1
TGTGCCAGCAGCGCCCGGACAGTAAACACTGAAGCTTTCTTT
CASSARTVNTEAFF
>-|-|TRBV30|TRBJ1-3
TGTGCCTGGATCAAGAGCTCTGGAAACACCATATATTTT
CAWIKSSGNTIYF
>-|-|TRBV2|TRBJ2-7
TGTGCCAGCCCAGGGGGGGGCAGCTCCTACGAGCAGTACTTC
CASPGGGSSYEQYF
>-|-|TRBV29-1|TRBJ1-2
TGCAGCGTTTTACAAAACTATGGCTACACCTTC
CSVLQNYGYTF
>TRBD2|few|TRBV9|TRBJ2-1
TGTGCCAGCAATGAGGTCGGGGGGTTGGGCAATGAGCAGTTCTTC
CASNEVGGLGNEQFF
>-|once|TRBV6-6|TRBJ1-5
TGTGCCACTCAAGAAAGCAATCAGCCCCAGCATTTT
CATQESNQPQHF
>TRBD1|-|TRBV14|TRBJ2-7
TGTGCCAGCAGCCCGGTGGACAGGGACTACGAGCAGTACTTC
CASSPVDRDYEQYF
>-|-|TRBV5-6|TRBJ1-6
TGTGCCAGCAGCCCGGGGACTCCGGCGGTTAGTTCACCCCTCCACTTT
CASSPGTPAVSSPLHF
>-|-|TRBV3-1/TRBV3-2|TRBJ1-3
TGTGCCAGCAGCTATGACACCCCGAGCTCTGGAAACACCATATATTTT
CASSYDTPSSGNTIYF
>-|few|TRBV24-1|TRBJ2-3
TGTGCCACCAGTGAGAGGGACACGGCCTACACAGATACGCAGTATTTT
CATSERDTAYTDTQYF
>-|few|TRBV14|TRBJ1-2
TGTGCCAGCAGCCAAAACGCAGGGCCCGCGGGCTATGGCTACACCTTC
CASSQNAGPAGYGYTF
>-|-|TRBV6-5|TRBJ1-1
TGTGCCAGCAGTCCCGAGGGATTCATGAACACTGAAGCTTTCTTT
CASSPEGFMNTEAFF